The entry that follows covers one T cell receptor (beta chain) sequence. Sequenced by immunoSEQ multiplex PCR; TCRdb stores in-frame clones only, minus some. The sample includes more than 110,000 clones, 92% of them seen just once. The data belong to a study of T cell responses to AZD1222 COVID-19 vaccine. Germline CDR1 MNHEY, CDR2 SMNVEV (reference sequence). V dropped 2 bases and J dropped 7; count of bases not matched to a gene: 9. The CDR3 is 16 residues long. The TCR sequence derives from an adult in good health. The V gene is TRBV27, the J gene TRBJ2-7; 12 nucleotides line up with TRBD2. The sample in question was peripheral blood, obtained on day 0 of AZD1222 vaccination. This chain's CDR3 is CASSLGRLAGVGEQYF. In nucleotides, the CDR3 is TGTGCCAGCAGTTTAGGGCGACTAGCGGGAGTGGGGGAGCAGTACTTC.